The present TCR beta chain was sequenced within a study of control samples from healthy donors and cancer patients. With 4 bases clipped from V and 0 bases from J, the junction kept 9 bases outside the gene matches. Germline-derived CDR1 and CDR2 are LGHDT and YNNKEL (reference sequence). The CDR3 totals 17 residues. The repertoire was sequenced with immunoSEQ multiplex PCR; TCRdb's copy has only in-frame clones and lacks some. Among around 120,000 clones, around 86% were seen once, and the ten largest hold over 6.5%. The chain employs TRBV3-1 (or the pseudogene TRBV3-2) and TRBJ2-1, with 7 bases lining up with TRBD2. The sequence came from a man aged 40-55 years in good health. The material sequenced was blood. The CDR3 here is CASSRLEPGGSYNEQFF. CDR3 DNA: TGTGCCAGCAGCCGACTAGAGCCGGGGGGCTCCTACAATGAGCAGTTCTTC.